This TCR beta chain was recorded in a study of T-cell reconstitution after alpha-beta-depleted transplantation in children. Germline CDR1 SNHLY, CDR2 FYNNEI. CDR3 length: 14 residues. The V gene lost 3 bases and the J gene lost 7 bases, with 13 bases spanning the gap. Unique molecular identifiers were incorporated into the prepared TCRbeta library. TCRdb recomputed calls from the PCR reads with MiXCR, one row per CDR3 protein. The sample carries roughly 220,000 distinct CDR3 sequences, 7.5% to 10% recorded once. This clonotype was recorded many times. Here the sequenced sample was PBMCs from the stem cell graft donor, taken from the stem cell graft. The rearrangement links TRBV2 to TRBJ1-5; D gene unclear. The sequence was collected from a human donor who donated a stem cell graft to a child with SCID. The CDR3 spells CASSEEASGQPQHF. DNA of the CDR3: TGTGCCAGCAGTGAGGAGGCATCAGGACAGCCCCAGCATTTT. Full variable domain (missing parts from reference TRBV2 and TRBJ1-5): EPEVTQTPSHQVTQMGQEVILRCVPISNHLYFYWYRQILGQKVEFLVSFYNNEISEKSEIFDDQFSVERPDGSNFTLKIRSTKLEDSAMYFCASSEEASGQPQHFGDGTRLSIL.